Below are 5 T cell receptor beta chains sequenced from a single sample in a study of T cell changes during pregnancy in multiple sclerosis. The method was immunoSEQ multiplex PCR; TCRdb's version includes in-frame clones alone and lacks a portion of them. Counted here are around 40,000 clones, roughly 89% occurring once; the ten biggest clones make up 6.1%. Material: CD8+ T cells from peripheral blood mononuclear cells, obtained in the second trimester of pregnancy. The receptors shown here come from a female donor with multiple sclerosis, enrolled in a pregnancy study.

V usage is TRBV11-2 and J usage is TRBJ2-1; 10 bases match TRBD2. V lost 5 bases, J lost 0 bases, and 4 bases stayed unmatched. Germline-derived CDR1 and CDR2 are SGHAT and FQNNGV. CDR3 length: 16 residues. The CDR3 here is CASSPSGRDSYNEQFF. The CDR3 DNA follows: TGTGCCAGCAGCCCTAGCGGGAGAGACTCCTACAATGAGCAGTTCTTC. The variable domain in full, completed from reference TRBV11-2 and TRBJ2-1, reads EAGVAQSPRYKIIEKRQSVAFWCNPISGHATLYWYQQILGQGPKLLIQFQNNGVVDDSQLPKDRFSAERLKGVDSTLKIQPAKLEDSAVYLCASSPSGRDSYNEQFFGPGTRLTVL.

This clone was counted a single time. The rearrangement joins TRBV19 to TRBJ2-7, with D possibly TRBD2 on 5 matching bases. Germline V CDR1 and CDR2: LNHDA, SQIVND (reference sequence). The V end lost 5 bases, the J end lost 0 bases, and 11 bases lay between the germline ends. The CDR3 runs to 14 residues. This CDR3 reads CASSPRGNSYEQYF. The CDR3 region has the DNA TGTGCCAGTAGTCCTCGGGGAAACTCCTACGAGCAGTACTTC. Full variable domain (outside the CDR3, taken from reference TRBV19 and TRBJ2-7): DGGITQSPKYLFRKEGQNVTLSCEQNLNHDAMYWYRQDPGQGLRLIYYSQIVNDFQKGDIAEGYSVSREKKESFPLTVTSAQKNPTAFYLCASSPRGNSYEQYFGPGTRLTVT.

The gene calls are TRBV27 and TRBJ2-7, with D unclear. Germline loops: CDR1 MNHEY, CDR2 SMNVEV (reference sequence). V was pared by 2 bases and J by 6 bases, with 14 bases between. The CDR3 runs to 14 residues. In nucleotides, the CDR3 is TGTGCCAGCAGTTTAGGGCTTGATCACGGCGAGCAGTACTTC. The encoded protein is CASSLGLDHGEQYF.

The chain recombines TRBV7-3 with TRBJ2-5; 8 bases align to TRBD2. The germline CDR1 and CDR2 sequences are SGHTA and FQGTGA. J was trimmed by 4 bases and V by 5 bases; bases with no gene match: 9. The CDR3 is made up of 15 amino acids. The CDR3 DNA reads TGTGCCAGCAGCCCCCACGGGGGGGGTAGAGAGACCCAGTACTTC. Translation gives CASSPHGGGRETQYF.

The chain is built from TRBV7-8 and TRBJ2-1; TRBD2 matches 14 bases. Germline V CDR1 and CDR2: SGHVS, FQNEAQ. The CDR3 has 15 residues. V shed 3 bases, J shed 6 bases, and the junction held 1 base outside the gene matches. CDR3 amino acids: CASSFGTSGSNEQFF. In DNA form, the CDR3 reads TGTGCCAGCAGCTTCGGGACTAGCGGGAGCAATGAGCAGTTCTTC.